The 16 T cell receptor beta chains listed next were all sequenced from one sample in a study of beta chain features in type 1 diabetes. All of the isolated RNA was reverse transcribed, so expressed TCRB transcripts were sequenced. Measured with immunoSEQ multiplex PCR; TCRdb has only the in-frame clones, and not every one. The table lists hundreds of thousands of clones, roughly 12% of them singletons. The specimen was naive CD4+ T cells from blood. These receptor sequences come from a man between 18 and 29 years old in good health.

The V call is TRBV7-3, the J call TRBJ2-2; D unresolved. Germline CDR1 SGHTA, CDR2 FQGTGA. V gave up 3 bases and J gave up 3 bases, with 5 bases separating them. The CDR3 is made up of 13 amino acids. CDR3 amino acids: CASSFQYTGELFF. In nucleotides, the CDR3 is TGTGCCAGCAGCTTTCAGTACACCGGGGAGCTGTTTTTT.

The chain is built from TRBV5-4 and TRBJ2-1; 7 bases agree with TRBD2. The germline V gene has CDR1 SGHNT and CDR2 YYREEE (reference sequence). J gave up 2 bases and V 4 bases, and 12 bases lay outside the gene matches. This CDR3 contains 17 residues. The chain's CDR3 is CASSDGLSGLAYNEQFF. In nucleotides, the CDR3 is TGTGCCAGCAGCGATGGTCTTAGCGGGTTAGCCTACAATGAGCAGTTCTTC. Full variable domain (remainder filled in from reference TRBV5-4 and TRBJ2-1): ETGVTQSPTHLIKTRGQQVTLRCSSQSGHNTVSWYQQALGQGPQFIFQYYREEENGRGNFPPRFSGLQFPNYSSELNVNALELDDSALYLCASSDGLSGLAYNEQFFGPGTRLTVL.

This sequence joins TRBV29-1 and TRBJ1-4; D is uncertain. Trimming left V 4 bases short and J 2 bases short, with 11 bases between. From germline, CDR1 is SQVTM and CDR2 ANQGSEA. This CDR3 region has 14 residues. CDR3 sequence: CSVAREVTNEKLFF. CDR3 sequence (DNA): TGCAGCGTTGCCCGAGAGGTGACTAATGAAAAACTGTTTTTT. The full variable domain, in which reference TRBV29-1 and TRBJ1-4 provide the parts outside the CDR3, is SAVISQKPSRDICQRGTSLTIQCQVDSQVTMMFWYRQQPGQSLTLIATANQGSEATYESGFVIDKFPISRPNLTFSTLTVSNMSPEDSSIYLCSVAREVTNEKLFFGSGTQLSVL.

This clone has only a few counts. The chain couples TRBV7-9 to TRBJ1-2; 7 bases map to TRBD1. Unmatched junction bases numbered 5, after V lost 4 bases and J lost 6 bases. This CDR3 comprises 13 residues. Germline-derived CDR1 and CDR2 are SEHNR and FQNEAQ (reference sequence). CDR3 in DNA: TGTGCCAGCAGCTCCCGACAGGGAGATGGCTACACCTTC. The encoded protein is CASSSRQGDGYTF.

This chain links TRBV9 with TRBJ2-5; D not resolved. The CDR3 has 13 amino acids. The germline V and J ends were trimmed by 1 base and 8 bases, with 12 bases remaining between them. CDR1 SGDLS and CDR2 YYNGEE come from the germline V gene. DNA of the CDR3: TGTGCCAGCAGCGTAAGAGGCGCGTCCACCCAGTACTTC. Protein product: CASSVRGASTQYF.

The chain links TRBV30 to TRBJ1-2; 10 bases agree with TRBD1. The CDR3 has 18 residues. Germline lookup yields CDR1 GTSNPN and CDR2 SVGIG (reference sequence). V lost 6 bases, J lost 2 bases, and 18 bases stayed unmatched. The CDR3: CACPNPGQGLQLNYGYTF. CDR3 coding DNA: TGTGCCTGCCCTAATCCGGGACAGGGGCTCCAGTTGAACTATGGCTACACCTTC.

The table lists this clone with a few counts. The CDR3 coding sequence is TGCAGTGCTAGTGCCGGGAAGGGCTACACCTTC. Translated: CSASAGKGYTF. The chain combines TRBV20-1 with TRBJ1-2, with D unresolved. The CDR3 has 11 residues. Trimming left V 3 bases short and J 8 bases short, with 10 bases between. Germline CDR1 and CDR2: DFQATT and SNEGSKA (reference sequence).

In this sample, this clone turned up a few times. This CDR3 is CASSAEGRNYGYTF. The CDR3 DNA sequence: TGTGCCAGCAGCGCCGAGGGAAGGAACTATGGCTACACCTTC. The J gene is TRBJ1-2, the V gene TRBV9; D is unclear. This CDR3 has 14 amino acids. Trimming removed 3 bases from V and 2 bases from J, with 11 bases in between. CDR1 SGDLS and CDR2 YYNGEE come from the germline V gene.

This clone was detected only a few times. The chain has TRBV6-5 and TRBJ2-5; 14 nucleotides line up with TRBD2. The V gene's germline CDR1 is MNHEY and CDR2 SVGAGI. The CDR3 runs 16 residues. The V segment lost 1 base and the J segment 5 bases; nucleotides outside the gene matches: 3. CDR3 coding DNA: TGTGCCAGCAGTTACTGGGGGACTAGCGGGGGCGAGACCCAGTACTTC. It is translated as CASSYWGTSGGETQYF.

This clone appeared once. Other nucleotide sequences in the sample specify the same CDR3. The V call is TRBV7-3, the J call TRBJ2-1; TRBD2 matches at 13 bases. V shed 4 bases, J shed 3 bases, and the junction held 0 bases outside the gene matches. The CDR3 runs to 15 residues. Germline V CDR1 and CDR2: SGHTA, FQGTGA. The CDR3 region is CASSWTSGSYNEQFF. CDR3 bases: TGTGCCAGCAGCTGGACTAGCGGGAGCTACAATGAGCAGTTCTTC.

This chain joins TRBV27 and TRBJ1-5; 9 nucleotides line up with TRBD1. Germline V gene lookup returns CDR1 MNHEY and CDR2 SMNVEV (reference sequence). Losses at the gene ends were 4 bases for V and 7 bases for J; bases not matched to a gene: 8. The length of the CDR3 is 15 residues. The chain's CDR3 is CASSSEQGARQPQHF. CDR3 coding DNA: TGTGCCAGCAGTTCCGAACAGGGGGCGAGGCAGCCCCAGCATTTT.

The genes are TRBV9 and TRBJ2-3; 9 nucleotides align to TRBD2. The CDR3 runs 13 residues. Per germline, CDR1 SGDLS and CDR2 YYNGEE. J was trimmed by 15 bases and V by 5 bases; bases with no gene match: 13. The CDR3 DNA sequence: TGTGCCAGCAGACCTAATAGCGGGAGAAGGCCCTATTTT. This translates into CASRPNSGRRPYF.

This clone has more than one count but fewer than ten. This chain uses TRBV7-3 with TRBJ2-1; D is ambiguous. The CDR3 consists of 17 residues. V dropped 5 bases and J dropped 0 bases, with 17 bases sitting between them. Germline assignment: CDR1 SGHTA and CDR2 FQGTGA. Written as DNA, the CDR3 is TGTGCCAGCAGCCCAAGCCCCCTAGGAAGCTCCTACAATGAGCAGTTCTTC. This gives the protein CASSPSPLGSSYNEQFF.

This clone was seen more than once but under ten times. The gene calls are TRBV11-2 and TRBJ1-5, with D possibly TRBD1 on 5 matching bases. Germline CDR1 and CDR2: SGHAT and FQNNGV. Trimming cost V 5 bases and J 7 bases, with 12 bases left between them. The CDR3 is made up of 13 amino acids. CDR3 coding DNA: TGTGCCAGCAGCGCAGGGTTTACCCAGCCCCAGCATTTT. It is translated as CASSAGFTQPQHF.

V usage is TRBV28 and J usage is TRBJ1-2, with D tentatively TRBD1 (5 bases). V lost 3 bases and J 4 bases, leaving 12 bases between the germline ends. The CDR3 has 14 residues. CDR1 and CDR2 (germline): MDHEN, SYDVKM. CDR3 sequence: CASSLGGVSYGYTF. CDR3 DNA sequence: TGTGCCAGCAGTTTGGGAGGGGTTAGCTATGGCTACACCTTC.

This clone was seen more than once but under ten times. The rearrangement uses TRBV5-1 and TRBJ2-2; 7 bases fit TRBD2. After removal of 0 bases from V and 1 base from J, the junction contained 3 bases not matched to a gene. The CDR3 is made up of 16 amino acids. Germline V gives CDR1 SGHRS, CDR2 YFSETQ. The CDR3 nucleotides are TGCGCCAGCAGCTTGGTTCTAGCGGTGAACACCGGGGAGCTGTTTTTT. Protein: CASSLVLAVNTGELFF.